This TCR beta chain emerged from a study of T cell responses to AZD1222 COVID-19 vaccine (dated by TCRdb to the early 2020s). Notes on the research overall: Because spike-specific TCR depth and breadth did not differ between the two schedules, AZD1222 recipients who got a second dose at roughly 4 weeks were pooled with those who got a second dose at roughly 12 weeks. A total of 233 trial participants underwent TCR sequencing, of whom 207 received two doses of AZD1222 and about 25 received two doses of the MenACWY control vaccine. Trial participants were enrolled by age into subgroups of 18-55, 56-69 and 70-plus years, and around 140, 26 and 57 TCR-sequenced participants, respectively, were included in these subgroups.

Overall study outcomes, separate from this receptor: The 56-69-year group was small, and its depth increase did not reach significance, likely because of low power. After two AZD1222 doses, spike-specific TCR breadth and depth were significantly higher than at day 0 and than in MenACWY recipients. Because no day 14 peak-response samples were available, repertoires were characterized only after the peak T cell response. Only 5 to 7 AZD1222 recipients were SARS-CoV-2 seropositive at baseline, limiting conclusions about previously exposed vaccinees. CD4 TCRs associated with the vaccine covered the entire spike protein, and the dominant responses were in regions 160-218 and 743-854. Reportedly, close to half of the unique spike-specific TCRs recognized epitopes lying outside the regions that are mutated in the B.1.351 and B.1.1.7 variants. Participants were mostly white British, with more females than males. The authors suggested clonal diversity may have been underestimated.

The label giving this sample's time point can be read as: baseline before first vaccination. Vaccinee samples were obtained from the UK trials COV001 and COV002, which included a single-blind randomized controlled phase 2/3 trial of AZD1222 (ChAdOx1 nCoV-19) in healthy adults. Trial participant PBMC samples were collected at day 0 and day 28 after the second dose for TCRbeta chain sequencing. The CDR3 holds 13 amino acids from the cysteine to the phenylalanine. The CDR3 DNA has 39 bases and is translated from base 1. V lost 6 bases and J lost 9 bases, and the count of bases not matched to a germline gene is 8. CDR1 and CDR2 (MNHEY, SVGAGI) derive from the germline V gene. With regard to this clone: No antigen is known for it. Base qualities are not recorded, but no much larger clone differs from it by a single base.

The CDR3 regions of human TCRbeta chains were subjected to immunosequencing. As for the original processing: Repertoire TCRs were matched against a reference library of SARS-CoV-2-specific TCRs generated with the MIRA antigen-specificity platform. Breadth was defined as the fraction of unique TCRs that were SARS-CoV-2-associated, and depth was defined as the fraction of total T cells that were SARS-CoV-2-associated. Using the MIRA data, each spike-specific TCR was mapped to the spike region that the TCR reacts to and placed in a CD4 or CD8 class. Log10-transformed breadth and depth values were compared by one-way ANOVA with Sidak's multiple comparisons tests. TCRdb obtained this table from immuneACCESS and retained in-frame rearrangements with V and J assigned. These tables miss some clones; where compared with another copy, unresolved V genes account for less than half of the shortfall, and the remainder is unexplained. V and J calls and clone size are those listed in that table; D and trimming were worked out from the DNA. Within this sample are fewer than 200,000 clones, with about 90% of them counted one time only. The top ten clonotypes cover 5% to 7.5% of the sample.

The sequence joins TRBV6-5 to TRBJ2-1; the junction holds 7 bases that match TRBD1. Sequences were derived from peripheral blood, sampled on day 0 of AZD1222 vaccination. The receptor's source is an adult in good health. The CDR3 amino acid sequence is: CASSKARTGEQFF. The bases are TGTGCCAGCAGCAAAGCCAGGACAGGTGAGCAGTTCTTC.